This T cell receptor beta chain was captured by sequencing in a study of control samples from healthy donors and cancer patients. Some clones are missing from TCRdb's copy, which holds only in-frame ones; the method was immunoSEQ multiplex PCR. This repertoire shows about 82,000 clones, around 94% found once; its top ten account for approximately 4.8%. The specimen sequenced was blood. The sequence derives from a woman younger than 30 in good health.

CDR3 protein: CASSASGHNQPQHF. CDR3 nucleotide sequence: TGTGCCAGCAGCGCCTCTGGGCACAATCAGCCCCAGCATTTT. The chain has TRBV14 and TRBJ1-5; no definite D call. Germline loops: CDR1 SGHDN, CDR2 FVKESK. Deletions cut 5 bases from V and 3 bases from J, with 11 bases between. The CDR3 totals 14 residues.